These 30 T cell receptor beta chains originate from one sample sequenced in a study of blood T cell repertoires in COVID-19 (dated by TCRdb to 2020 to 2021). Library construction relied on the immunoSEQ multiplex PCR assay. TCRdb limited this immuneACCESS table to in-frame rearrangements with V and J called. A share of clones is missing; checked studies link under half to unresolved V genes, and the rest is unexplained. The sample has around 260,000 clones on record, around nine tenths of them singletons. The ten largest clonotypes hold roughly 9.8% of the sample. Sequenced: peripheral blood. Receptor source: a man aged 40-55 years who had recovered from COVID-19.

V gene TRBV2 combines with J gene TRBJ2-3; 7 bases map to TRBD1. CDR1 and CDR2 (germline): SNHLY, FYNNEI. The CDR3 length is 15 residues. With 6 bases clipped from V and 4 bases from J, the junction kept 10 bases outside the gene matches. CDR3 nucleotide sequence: TGTGCCAGCAGGAGACAGGGAAGGGATGCAGATACGCAGTATTTT. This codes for CASRRQGRDADTQYF.

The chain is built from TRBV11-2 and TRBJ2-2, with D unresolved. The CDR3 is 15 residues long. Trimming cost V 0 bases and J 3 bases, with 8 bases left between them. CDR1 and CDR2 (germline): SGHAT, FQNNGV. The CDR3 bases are TGTGCCAGCAGCTTAGATCGTACGGACACCGGGGAGCTGTTTTTT. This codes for CASSLDRTDTGELFF.

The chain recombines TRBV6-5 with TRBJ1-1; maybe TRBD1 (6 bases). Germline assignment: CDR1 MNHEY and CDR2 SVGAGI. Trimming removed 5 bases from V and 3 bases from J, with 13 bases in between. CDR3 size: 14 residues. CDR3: CASSTRDTYTEAFF. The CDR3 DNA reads TGTGCCAGCAGTACCCGGGACACTTACACTGAAGCTTTCTTT.

In nucleotides, the CDR3 is TGTGCCAGCAGCCCCCTGGGGGGGAACGATGGCTACACCTTC. Translating it yields CASSPLGGNDGYTF. V gene TRBV9 combines with J gene TRBJ1-2, with D possibly TRBD1 on 5 matching bases. The germline CDR1 and CDR2 sequences are SGDLS and YYNGEE. V was cut by 4 bases and J by 6 bases, with 16 bases left in between. The CDR3 extends over 14 amino acids.

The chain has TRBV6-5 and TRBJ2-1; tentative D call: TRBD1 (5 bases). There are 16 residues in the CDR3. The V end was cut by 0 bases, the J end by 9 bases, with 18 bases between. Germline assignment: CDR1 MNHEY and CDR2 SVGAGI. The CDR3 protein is CASSYSRMGPRGEQFF. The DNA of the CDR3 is TGTGCCAGCAGTTACTCTAGGATGGGGCCTCGAGGTGAGCAGTTCTTC.

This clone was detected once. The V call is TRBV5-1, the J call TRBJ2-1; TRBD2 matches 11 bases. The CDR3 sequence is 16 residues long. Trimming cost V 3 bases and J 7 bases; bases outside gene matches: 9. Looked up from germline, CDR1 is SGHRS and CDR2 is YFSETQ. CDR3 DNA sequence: TGCGCCAGCAGCTCAAGACTAGCGGGATTTGTAAATGAGCAGTTCTTC. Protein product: CASSSRLAGFVNEQFF. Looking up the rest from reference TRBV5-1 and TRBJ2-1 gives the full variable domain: KAGVTQTPRYLIKTRGQQVTLSCSPISGHRSVSWYQQTPGQGLQFLFEYFSETQRNKGNFPGRFSGRQFSNSRSEMNVSTLELGDSALYLCASSSRLAGFVNEQFFGPGTRLTVL.

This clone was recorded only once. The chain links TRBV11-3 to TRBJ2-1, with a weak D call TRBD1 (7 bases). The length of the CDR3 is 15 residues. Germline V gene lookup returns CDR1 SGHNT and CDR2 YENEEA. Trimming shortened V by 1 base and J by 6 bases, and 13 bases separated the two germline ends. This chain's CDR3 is CASSLGPQGGNEQFF. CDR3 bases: TGTGCCAGCAGCTTAGGACCCCAGGGGGGCAATGAGCAGTTCTTC.

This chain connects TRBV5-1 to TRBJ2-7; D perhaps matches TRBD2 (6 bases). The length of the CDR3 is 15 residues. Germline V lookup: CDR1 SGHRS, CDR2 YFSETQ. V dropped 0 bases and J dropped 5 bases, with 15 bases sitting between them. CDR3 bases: TGCGCCAGCAGCTTGGTTTGGGCCTCGGGGGACGAGCAGTACTTC. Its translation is CASSLVWASGDEQYF.

Here the CDR3 DNA reads TGTGCCAGCAGCCCCCTTCACGAGCAGTACTTC. It specifies CASSPLHEQYF. The genes are TRBV11-2 and TRBJ2-7; D gene uncertain. V was pared by 5 bases and J by 5 bases, with 7 bases between. Germline lookup yields CDR1 SGHAT and CDR2 FQNNGV. The CDR3 runs 11 residues.

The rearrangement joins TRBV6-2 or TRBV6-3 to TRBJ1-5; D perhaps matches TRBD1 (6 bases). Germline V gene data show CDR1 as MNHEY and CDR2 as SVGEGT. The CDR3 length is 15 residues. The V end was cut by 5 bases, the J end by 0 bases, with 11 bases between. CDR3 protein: CASSNRVYSNQPQHF. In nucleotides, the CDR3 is TGTGCCAGCAGTAACAGGGTCTATAGCAATCAGCCCCAGCATTTT.

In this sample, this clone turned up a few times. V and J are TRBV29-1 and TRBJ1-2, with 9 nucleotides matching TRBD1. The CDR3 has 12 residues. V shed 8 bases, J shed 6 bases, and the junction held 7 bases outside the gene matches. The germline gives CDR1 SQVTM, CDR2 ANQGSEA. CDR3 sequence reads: CSSSGTGHGYTF. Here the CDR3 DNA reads TGCAGCTCGAGCGGGACAGGGCATGGCTACACCTTC.

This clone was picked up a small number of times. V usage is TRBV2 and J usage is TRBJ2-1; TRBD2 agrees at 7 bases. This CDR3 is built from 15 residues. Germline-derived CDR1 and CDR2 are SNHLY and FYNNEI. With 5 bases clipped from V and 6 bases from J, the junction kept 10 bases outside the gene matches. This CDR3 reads CASSLIAGPSNEQFF. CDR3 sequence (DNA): TGTGCCAGCAGTCTAATAGCGGGTCCGAGCAATGAGCAGTTCTTC.

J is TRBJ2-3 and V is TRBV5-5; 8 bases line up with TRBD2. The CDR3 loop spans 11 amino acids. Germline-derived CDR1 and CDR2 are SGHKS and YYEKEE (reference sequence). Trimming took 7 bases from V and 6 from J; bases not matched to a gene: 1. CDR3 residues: CASLAGDTQYF. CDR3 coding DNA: TGTGCCAGCTTAGCGGGGGATACGCAGTATTTT.

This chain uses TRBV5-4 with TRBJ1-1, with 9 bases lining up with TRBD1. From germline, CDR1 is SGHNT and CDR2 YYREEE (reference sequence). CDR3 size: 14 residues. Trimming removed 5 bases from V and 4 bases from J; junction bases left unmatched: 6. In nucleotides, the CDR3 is TGTGCCAGCAGATACGACAGGGGGACCACTGAAGCTTTCTTT. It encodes CASRYDRGTTEAFF.

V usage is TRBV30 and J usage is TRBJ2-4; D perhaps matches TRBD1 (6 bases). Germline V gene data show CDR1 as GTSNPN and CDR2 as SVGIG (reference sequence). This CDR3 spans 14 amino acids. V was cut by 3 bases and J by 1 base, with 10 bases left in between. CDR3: CAWSPGVAKNIQYF. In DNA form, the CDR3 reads TGTGCCTGGAGCCCAGGGGTGGCCAAAAACATTCAGTACTTC.

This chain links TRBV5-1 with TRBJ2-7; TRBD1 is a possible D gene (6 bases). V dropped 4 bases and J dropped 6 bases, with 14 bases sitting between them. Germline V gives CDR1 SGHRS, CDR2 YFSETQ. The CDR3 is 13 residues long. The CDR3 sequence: CASSNQQGSEQYF. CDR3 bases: TGCGCCAGCAGCAATCAACAGGGTTCCGAGCAGTACTTC.

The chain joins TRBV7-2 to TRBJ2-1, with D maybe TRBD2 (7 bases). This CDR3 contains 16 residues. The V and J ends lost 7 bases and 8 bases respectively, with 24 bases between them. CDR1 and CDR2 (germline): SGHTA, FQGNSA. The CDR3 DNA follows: TGTGCCAGCACCCTCCTTGGGGGGGGCTGGGGCGATGAGCAGTTCTTC. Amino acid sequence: CASTLLGGGWGDEQFF.

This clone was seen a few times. The CDR3 region is CASSLDRGNYNEQFF. CDR3 DNA sequence: TGTGCCAGCAGTCTAGACAGGGGAAACTACAATGAGCAGTTCTTC. V is TRBV2 and J is TRBJ2-1, with 8 nucleotides matching TRBD1. J gave up 3 bases and V 5 bases, and 6 bases lay outside the gene matches. Looked up from germline, CDR1 is SNHLY and CDR2 is FYNNEI. This CDR3 region has 15 residues.

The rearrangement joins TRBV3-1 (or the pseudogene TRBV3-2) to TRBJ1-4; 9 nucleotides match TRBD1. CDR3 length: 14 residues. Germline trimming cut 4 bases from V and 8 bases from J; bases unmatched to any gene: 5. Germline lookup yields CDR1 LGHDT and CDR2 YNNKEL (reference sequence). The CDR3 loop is CASSPGTGYEKLFF. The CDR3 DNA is TGTGCCAGCAGCCCCGGGACAGGGTACGAAAAACTGTTTTTT.

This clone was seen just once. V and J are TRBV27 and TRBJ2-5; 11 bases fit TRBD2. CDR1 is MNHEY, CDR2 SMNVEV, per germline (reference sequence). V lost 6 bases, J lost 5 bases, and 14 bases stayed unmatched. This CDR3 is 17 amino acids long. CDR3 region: CASSPTSGNPAGETQYF. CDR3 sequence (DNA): TGTGCCAGCAGCCCGACTAGCGGGAACCCCGCGGGGGAGACCCAGTACTTC.

In nucleotides, the CDR3 is TGTGCCAGCCGCTGGCCCTACGAGCAGTACTTC. It encodes CASRWPYEQYF. The chain carries TRBV7-9 and TRBJ2-7; D gene ambiguous. Germline CDR1 SEHNR, CDR2 FQNEAQ (reference sequence). The CDR3 is made up of 11 amino acids. With 8 bases removed from V and 2 bases from J, the gap between germline ends came to 7 bases.

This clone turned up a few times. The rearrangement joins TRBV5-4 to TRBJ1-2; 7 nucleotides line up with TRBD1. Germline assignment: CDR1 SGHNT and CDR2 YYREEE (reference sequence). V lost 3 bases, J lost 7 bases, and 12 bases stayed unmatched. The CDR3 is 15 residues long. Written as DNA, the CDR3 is TGTGCCAGCAGCTCGCCAGGGGGTACTTATAGTGGCTACACCTTC. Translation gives CASSSPGGTYSGYTF.

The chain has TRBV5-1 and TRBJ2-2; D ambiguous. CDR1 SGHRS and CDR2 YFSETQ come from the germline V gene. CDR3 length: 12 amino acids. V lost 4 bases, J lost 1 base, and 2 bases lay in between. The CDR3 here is CASSRNTGELFF. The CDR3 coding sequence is TGCGCCAGCAGCCGGAACACCGGGGAGCTGTTTTTT.

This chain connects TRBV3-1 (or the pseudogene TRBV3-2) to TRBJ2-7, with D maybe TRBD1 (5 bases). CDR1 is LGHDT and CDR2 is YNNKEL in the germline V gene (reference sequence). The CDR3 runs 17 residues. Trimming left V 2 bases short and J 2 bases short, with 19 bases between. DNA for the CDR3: TGTGCCAGCAGCCAACCCCCCACAGGCACGTTCCCCTACGAGCAGTACTTC. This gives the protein CASSQPPTGTFPYEQYF.

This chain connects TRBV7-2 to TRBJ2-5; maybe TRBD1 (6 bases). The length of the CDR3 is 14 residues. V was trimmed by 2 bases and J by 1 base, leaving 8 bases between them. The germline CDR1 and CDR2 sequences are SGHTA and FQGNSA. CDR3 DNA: TGTGCCAGCAGCTTAAACAGGGTCCAAGAGACCCAGTACTTC. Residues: CASSLNRVQETQYF.

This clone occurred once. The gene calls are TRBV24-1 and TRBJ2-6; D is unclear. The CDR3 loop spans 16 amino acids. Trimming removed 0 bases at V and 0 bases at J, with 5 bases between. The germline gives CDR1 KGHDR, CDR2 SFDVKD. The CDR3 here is CATSDLPGSGANVLTF. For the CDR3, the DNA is TGTGCCACCAGTGATTTGCCGGGCTCTGGGGCCAACGTCCTGACTTTC.

CDR3 in amino acids: CASPSPQGGLGYTF. In DNA, the CDR3 is TGTGCTAGCCCTTCCCCTCAGGGGGGTCTGGGCTACACCTTC. V usage is TRBV12-5 and J usage is TRBJ1-2; 7 positions agree with TRBD1. Germline V gene sequence: CDR1 LGHNT, CDR2 FRNRAP. The V and J ends lost 9 bases and 8 bases, in that order; junction bases with no gene match: 15. The CDR3 runs to 14 residues.

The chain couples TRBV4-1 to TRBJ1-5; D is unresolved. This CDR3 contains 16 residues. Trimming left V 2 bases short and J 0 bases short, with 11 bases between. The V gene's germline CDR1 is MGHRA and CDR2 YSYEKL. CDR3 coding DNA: TGCGCCAGCAGCCAATTGGGCCAGCATAGCAATCAGCCCCAGCATTTT. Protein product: CASSQLGQHSNQPQHF.

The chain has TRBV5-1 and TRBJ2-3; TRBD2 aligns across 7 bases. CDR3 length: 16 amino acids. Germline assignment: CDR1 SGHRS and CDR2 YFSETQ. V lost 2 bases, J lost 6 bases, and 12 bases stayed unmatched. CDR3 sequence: CASSLGGGREDDTQYF. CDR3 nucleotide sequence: TGCGCCAGCAGCTTAGGCGGGGGTCGGGAGGACGATACGCAGTATTTT. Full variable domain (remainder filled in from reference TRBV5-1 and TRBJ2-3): KAGVTQTPRYLIKTRGQQVTLSCSPISGHRSVSWYQQTPGQGLQFLFEYFSETQRNKGNFPGRFSGRQFSNSRSEMNVSTLELGDSALYLCASSLGGGREDDTQYFGPGTRLTVL.

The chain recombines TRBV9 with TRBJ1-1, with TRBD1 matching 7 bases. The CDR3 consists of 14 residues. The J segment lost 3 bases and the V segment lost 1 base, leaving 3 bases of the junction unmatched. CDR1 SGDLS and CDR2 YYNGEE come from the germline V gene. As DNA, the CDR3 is TGTGCCAGCAGCGTAAGGGACAGTCACACTGAAGCTTTCTTT. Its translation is CASSVRDSHTEAFF.